The 15 T cell receptor beta chains listed next were all sequenced from one sample in a study of siplizumab effects on memory and regulatory T cells. Method: immunoSEQ multiplex PCR; TCRdb's copy keeps in-frame clones and lacks some. The profile shows about 26,000 clones, 75% to 85% of them singletons. The sample consisted of memory CD4+ T cells sorted from blood. These receptors all stem from a human donor in good health.

The CDR3 sequence: CSVAPGDIQYF. Here the CDR3 DNA reads TGCAGCGTTGCCCCTGGAGACATTCAGTACTTC. The chain joins TRBV29-1 to TRBJ2-4; D gene ambiguous. The CDR3 has 11 amino acids. Germline assignment: CDR1 SQVTM and CDR2 ANQGSEA. V was clipped by 4 bases and J by 8 bases, with 9 bases between them.

CDR3 bases: TGTGCCAGCAGGCAGTCTAGCGACTACGAGCAGTACTTC. Protein sequence: CASRQSSDYEQYF. V gene TRBV6-6 combines with J gene TRBJ2-7, with D maybe TRBD2 (6 bases). The germline V gene has CDR1 MNHNY and CDR2 SVGAGI (reference sequence). The CDR3 consists of 13 residues. The ends were cut back, 6 bases at V and 3 bases at J, with 12 bases in the middle.

The V call is TRBV19, the J call TRBJ2-5; the D is unclear. CDR1 and CDR2 from the germline V gene are LNHDA and SQIVND (reference sequence). V was pared by 3 bases and J by 4 bases, with 3 bases between. The CDR3 is 11 amino acids. The CDR3 DNA reads as TGTGCCAGTAGTATGGGAGAGACCCAGTACTTC. Translated: CASSMGETQYF.

The V gene is TRBV5-1, the J gene TRBJ1-6; D remains ambiguous. Trimming took off 4 bases at V and 5 bases at J, with 10 bases between the two ends. The CDR3 extends over 14 amino acids. CDR1 and CDR2 (germline): SGHRS, YFSETQ. CDR3 DNA sequence: TGCGCCAGCAGCCGCGACGGAGATAATTCACCCCTCCACTTT. It yields the protein CASSRDGDNSPLHF.

The chain recombines TRBV5-5 with TRBJ2-7; 9 positions agree with TRBD1. The ends lost 4 bases at V and 1 base at J; junction bases unmatched: 15. The CDR3 totals 18 residues. Germline loops: CDR1 SGHKS, CDR2 YYEKEE (reference sequence). CDR3 nucleotides: TGTGCCAGCAGCCACCCCAAGGGACAGGGAGGATGGTCCTACGAGCAGTACTTC. As protein: CASSHPKGQGGWSYEQYF.

CDR3 nucleotides: TGTGCCAGCAGCTTGGTACGGGGGGAAAAGTACTATGGCTACACCTTC. Protein: CASSLVRGEKYYGYTF. The V call is TRBV5-6, the J call TRBJ1-2; D is possibly TRBD1 (5 bases). CDR1 and CDR2 (germline): SGHDT, YYEEEE. V was clipped by 0 bases and J by 3 bases, with 15 bases between them. CDR3 length equals 16 residues.

The chain links TRBV9 to TRBJ1-1; no reliable D call. V dropped 4 bases and J dropped 2 bases, with 12 bases sitting between them. CDR1 SGDLS and CDR2 YYNGEE come from the germline V gene. The CDR3 has 14 amino acids. CDR3 nucleotide sequence: TGTGCCAGCAGCCTCCGGGTCGCCAACACTGAAGCTTTCTTT. Protein product: CASSLRVANTEAFF.

The gene calls are TRBV16 and TRBJ2-7; D is perhaps TRBD1 (5 bases). The CDR3 covers 16 residues. CDR1 and CDR2 from the germline V gene are KGHSY and FQNENV. V was clipped by 3 bases and J by 0 bases, with 15 bases between them. The CDR3 bases are TGTGCCAGCAGCCAGGTCGGGCAGGGCCTCTCCTACGAGCAGTACTTC. This translates into CASSQVGQGLSYEQYF.

The chain combines TRBV5-4 with TRBJ2-7, with TRBD2 as a possible D gene (5 bases). Trimming stripped 6 bases from V and 2 bases from J, with 15 bases between. The CDR3 consists of 14 residues. Germline CDR1 SGHNT, CDR2 YYREEE (reference sequence). CDR3 loop: CASTHRGSPYEQYF. As DNA, the CDR3 is TGTGCCAGCACACACAGAGGGAGCCCCTACGAGCAGTACTTC. Full variable domain (rest looked up from reference TRBV5-4 and TRBJ2-7): ETGVTQSPTHLIKTRGQQVTLRCSSQSGHNTVSWYQQALGQGPQFIFQYYREEENGRGNFPPRFSGLQFPNYSSELNVNALELDDSALYLCASTHRGSPYEQYFGPGTRLTVT.

This clone was seen a handful of times. The rearrangement joins TRBV5-6 to TRBJ1-2; D not certain. V was cut by 0 bases and J by 5 bases, with 5 bases left in between. Germline CDR1 reads SGHDT; CDR2 reads YYEEEE. The CDR3 sequence is 12 residues long. The CDR3 DNA follows: TGTGCCAGCAGCTTGGAGGGTTATGGCTACACCTTC. It encodes CASSLEGYGYTF. Variable domain in full (rest from reference TRBV5-6 and TRBJ1-2): DAGVTQSPTHLIKTRGQQVTLRCSPKSGHDTVSWYQQALGQGPQFIFQYYEEEERQRGNFPDRFSGHQFPNYSSELNVNALLLGDSALYLCASSLEGYGYTFGSGTRLTVV.

The chain combines TRBV7-3 with TRBJ1-2; D is uncertain. Germline lookup yields CDR1 SGHTA and CDR2 FQGTGA. The CDR3 has 13 residues. The germline V and J ends were trimmed by 3 bases and 7 bases, with 12 bases remaining between them. CDR3 region: CASSFLERAGYTF. CDR3 DNA: TGTGCCAGCAGCTTTTTAGAAAGGGCTGGCTACACCTTC.

This chain joins TRBV13 and TRBJ1-1, with 7 positions matching TRBD1. The CDR3 is 12 amino acids. CDR1 and CDR2 from the germline V gene are PRHDT and FYEKMQ (reference sequence). V dropped 5 bases and J dropped 5; count of bases not matched to a gene: 2. The CDR3, as DNA: TGTGCCAGCAGCAAACAGGGGACTGAAGCTTTCTTT. This translates into CASSKQGTEAFF.

This clone was seen a few times. This chain joins TRBV13 and TRBJ2-1; 11 nucleotides agree with TRBD2. Losses at the gene ends were 5 bases for V and 6 bases for J; bases not matched to a gene: 9. Germline V gene lookup returns CDR1 PRHDT and CDR2 FYEKMQ (reference sequence). This CDR3 spans 16 amino acids. The CDR3: CASSRPTSGEANEQFF. In nucleotides, the CDR3 is TGTGCCAGCAGCCGCCCGACTAGCGGGGAGGCCAATGAGCAGTTCTTC.

The J gene is TRBJ1-4, the V gene TRBV30; the D is unclear. Trimming left V 4 bases short and J 0 bases short, with 9 bases between. This CDR3 contains 14 residues. The germline gives CDR1 GTSNPN, CDR2 SVGIG (reference sequence). The DNA for the CDR3 is TGTGCCTGGAAACGGGGTGCAACTAATGAAAAACTGTTTTTT. The encoded protein is CAWKRGATNEKLFF.

The CDR3 loop is CASSLNRVSYEQYF. The CDR3 bases are TGTGCCAGCAGCTTAAACCGGGTTTCCTACGAGCAGTACTTC. The V and J genes are TRBV7-2 and TRBJ2-7; D is unclear. Germline V gene lookup returns CDR1 SGHTA and CDR2 FQGNSA. This CDR3 spans 14 amino acids. Trimming shortened V by 2 bases and J by 1 base, and 9 bases separated the two germline ends.